This passage covers 19 T cell receptor beta chains from one sample sequenced in a study of CD8 T cells in ankylosing spondylitis. General observations from the study: Characteristic of ankylosing spondylitis blood, it appeared, was a TCR beta motif comprising eight highly homologous variants.

TCRdb reprocessed the 5' RACE reads via MiXCR and lists one record per CDR3 protein. The sample has roughly 700,000 distinct CDR3 sequences, over 15% seen once. No cognate antigen is known for these TCRs. Sequenced sample: blood, either unsorted or a sorted T cell fraction (not recorded which). Receptors originate from a male donor with ankylosing spondylitis.

This chain joins TRBV11-2 and TRBJ2-3, with 14 bases aligning to TRBD2. J lost 7 bases, V lost 5 bases, and 17 bases had no gene match. CDR1 and CDR2 from the germline V gene are SGHAT and FQNNGV. CDR3 length: 19 amino acids. This chain's CDR3 is CASSPGTSGSRLHIHTQYF. The CDR3 DNA sequence: TGTGCCAGCAGCCCCGGGACTAGCGGGAGCAGACTTCACATCCATACGCAGTATTTT.

This clonotype has a handful of counts. The rearrangement uses TRBV3-1 and TRBJ2-7; D unresolved. CDR1 and CDR2 (germline): LGHDT, YNNKEL (reference sequence). The V and J ends lost 4 bases and 4 bases respectively, with 20 bases between them. The CDR3 runs 16 residues. CDR3 nucleotides: TGTGCCAGCAGCCGGGGTGTCGGATCAAGCGAGTACGAGCAGTACTTC. This codes for CASSRGVGSSEYEQYF.

The chain links TRBV3-1 to TRBJ2-5, with 8 bases lining up with TRBD1. CDR1 and CDR2 from the germline V gene are LGHDT and YNNKEL (reference sequence). V shed 6 bases and J 3 bases; nucleotides not matched to a gene: 3. The CDR3 extends over 13 amino acids. CDR3 nucleotide sequence: TGTGCCAGCAGGGGACAGGCTAAAGAGACCCAGTACTTC. This encodes CASRGQAKETQYF.

This clonotype was counted only a few times. This chain connects TRBV12-3 or TRBV12-4 to TRBJ1-6, with D uncertain. The V end lost 3 bases, the J end lost 10 bases, and 13 bases lay between the germline ends. The CDR3 length is 14 residues. The CDR3 loop reads CASSLKGLRSPLHF. As DNA, the CDR3 is TGTGCCAGCAGTTTGAAGGGTTTACGGTCACCCCTCCACTTT.

This clonotype has more than one count but fewer than ten. This chain uses TRBV3-1 with TRBJ2-2; maybe TRBD1 (6 bases). V was trimmed by 7 bases and J by 4 bases, leaving 10 bases between them. The CDR3 is 13 amino acids. Germline V gives CDR1 LGHDT, CDR2 YNNKEL (reference sequence). The CDR3 DNA reads TGTGCCAGCAAAGAGGGGGTCACCGGGGAGCTGTTTTTT. This sequence encodes CASKEGVTGELFF.

The chain joins TRBV6-5 to TRBJ2-7; TRBD1 matches 8 bases. Germline V lookup: CDR1 MNHEY, CDR2 SVGAGI. This CDR3 is 15 amino acids long. J lost 1 base, V lost 2 bases, and 4 bases had no gene match. For the CDR3, the DNA is TGTGCCAGCAGTTACAGACAGGGGCGTTCCTACGAGCAGTACTTC. Protein: CASSYRQGRSYEQYF.

This sequence joins TRBV6-5 and TRBJ1-1; 7 bases align to TRBD1. V shed 6 bases, J shed 11 bases, and the junction held 6 bases outside the gene matches. The CDR3 covers 11 residues. Germline V gene sequence: CDR1 MNHEY, CDR2 SVGAGI. CDR3 amino acids: CASRSTGSAFF. In nucleotides, the CDR3 is TGTGCCAGCAGGTCGACAGGGTCGGCTTTCTTT.

This chain uses TRBV4-3 with TRBJ2-5, with D unresolved. The CDR3 has 16 residues. CDR1 is LGHNA, CDR2 YSLEER, per germline. Trimming left V 0 bases short and J 7 bases short, with 18 bases between. This CDR3 reads CASSQDYADLMGTQYF. CDR3 sequence (DNA): TGCGCCAGCAGCCAAGATTATGCGGACCTAATGGGGACCCAGTACTTC.

The chain employs TRBV7-2 and TRBJ2-7, with D tentatively TRBD1 (6 bases). The germline CDR1 and CDR2 sequences are SGHTA and FQGNSA. This CDR3 is built from 13 residues. The ends were cut back, 3 bases at V and 6 bases at J, with 12 bases in the middle. The CDR3 coding sequence is TGTGCCAGCAGCTTGGACAGCTTCGGCGAGCAGTACTTC. Protein sequence: CASSLDSFGEQYF.

V usage is TRBV18 and J usage is TRBJ1-1, with D perhaps TRBD1 (6 bases). CDR3 length: 15 residues. Germline values: CDR1 KGHSH, CDR2 LQKENI. V was shortened by 6 bases and J by 7 bases, with 21 bases between the two germline ends. CDR3 protein: CASSPLSGGWSEAFF. CDR3 DNA: TGTGCCAGCTCCCCCCTTAGTGGGGGCTGGAGTGAAGCTTTCTTT.

This chain connects TRBV20-1 to TRBJ2-5; TRBD2 is a possible D gene (6 bases). The CDR3 contains 13 residues. Germline loops: CDR1 DFQATT, CDR2 SNEGSKA (reference sequence). Trimming took 5 bases from V and 4 from J, leaving 14 bases between them. The CDR3 spells CSASLAVVETQYF. CDR3 nucleotides: TGCAGTGCTTCATTAGCGGTCGTAGAGACCCAGTACTTC.

The J gene is TRBJ2-2, the V gene TRBV11-2; TRBD2 might be the D (5 bases). V lost 0 bases and J lost 5, with 16 bases in between. This CDR3 spans 17 amino acids. Germline-derived CDR1 and CDR2 are SGHAT and FQNNGV. The CDR3 reads CASSLDLSRARTGELFF. The CDR3 DNA sequence: TGTGCCAGCAGCTTAGATCTCTCGCGGGCCAGGACCGGGGAGCTGTTTTTT.

The genes are TRBV5-1 and TRBJ2-7, with 7 bases fitting TRBD2. V was clipped by 0 bases and J by 4 bases; unmatched bases: 4. The CDR3 is 14 residues long. Per germline, CDR1 SGHRS and CDR2 YFSETQ. The CDR3 coding sequence is TGCGCCAGCAGCTTGGAAACCGGGGGGTACGAGCAGTACTTC. Translated, it gives CASSLETGGYEQYF. Full variable domain (rest looked up from reference TRBV5-1 and TRBJ2-7): KAGVTQTPRYLIKTRGQQVTLSCSPISGHRSVSWYQQTPGQGLQFLFEYFSETQRNKGNFPGRFSGRQFSNSRSEMNVSTLELGDSALYLCASSLETGGYEQYFGPGTRLTVT.

V is TRBV25-1 and J is TRBJ2-5; D uncertain. Per the germline V gene, CDR1 is MGHDK and CDR2 is SYGVNS. The V gene lost 2 bases and the J gene lost 1 base, with 5 bases spanning the gap. This CDR3 is 13 amino acids long. The CDR3 region has the DNA TGTGCCAGCAGTGAAGCAGGCCAAGAGACCCAGTACTTC. Its protein product is CASSEAGQETQYF.

The chain is built from TRBV7-8 and TRBJ2-1; 13 bases match TRBD2. The CDR3 covers 18 residues. J was trimmed by 3 bases and V by 2 bases; bases with no gene match: 7. Per the germline V gene, CDR1 is SGHVS and CDR2 is FQNEAQ. The CDR3 region is CASSLQTSGRPLYNEQFF. The CDR3 DNA follows: TGTGCCAGCAGCTTACAGACTAGCGGGAGGCCCCTCTACAATGAGCAGTTCTTC.

The chain links TRBV28 to TRBJ2-3, with a possible D match to TRBD1 (6 bases). The CDR3 totals 15 residues. Trimming left V 5 bases short and J 2 bases short, with 14 bases between. Per germline, CDR1 MDHEN and CDR2 SYDVKM. The CDR3 DNA sequence: TGTGCCAGCAGTCTGACCGGACAGTTCACAGATACGCAGTATTTT. Translated, it gives CASSLTGQFTDTQYF.

The sample holds a few counts of this clonotype. The CDR3 is CSGRRTQGPDTQYF. CDR3 coding DNA: TGCAGTGGGCGTAGGACCCAGGGCCCAGATACGCAGTATTTT. The V call is TRBV20-1, the J call TRBJ2-3, with D perhaps matching TRBD1 (5 bases). V was cut by 7 bases and J by 4 bases, with 18 bases left in between. Germline loops: CDR1 DFQATT, CDR2 SNEGSKA (reference sequence). This CDR3 comprises 14 residues.

The chain uses TRBV20-1 and TRBJ2-1; D is unclear. The V end was cut by 1 base, the J end by 5 bases, with 15 bases between. CDR1 and CDR2 (germline): DFQATT, SNEGSKA (reference sequence). CDR3 length: 15 residues. The CDR3 sequence is CSARGDFLSNNEQFF. CDR3 DNA sequence: TGCAGTGCTAGAGGTGACTTTTTGTCCAACAATGAGCAGTTCTTC.

This chain connects TRBV28 to TRBJ2-5, with 7 bases fitting TRBD1. V trimming: 5 bases; J trimming: 5 bases; junction bases outside the gene matches: 8. Germline V lookup: CDR1 MDHEN, CDR2 SYDVKM. The length of the CDR3 is 14 residues. Written as DNA, the CDR3 is TGTGCCAGCAGTCCGCCAGGGGGATGGGAGACCCAGTACTTC. Translation: CASSPPGGWETQYF.